A selection of T cell receptor beta chains follows, all from one sample in a study of Graves' ophthalmopathy and Graves' hyperthyroidism. TCRdb passed the multiplex PCR reads through MiXCR, listing each CDR3 protein once. This table has about 240,000 distinct CDR3 sequences, around 45% appearing once. The sequencing input was peripheral blood. These receptors all come from an adult man with Graves' ophthalmopathy. The CDR3 runs from the conserved cysteine through the conserved F or W. The D gene is left open where the match is weak. Clone size appears in some rows only: once, few, many, or a class for an expanded clone.

TRBJ2-6 NA NA TRBV19 TGTGCCAGTAGTATAGTAGGGGCAGTAGACTCTGGGGCCAACGTCCTGACTTTC CASSIVGAVDSGANVLTF
TRBJ2-5 NA NA TRBV20-1 TGCAGTGCTAGGTCCCGGACTTATAGAGAAGAGACCCAGTACTTC CSARSRTYREETQYF
TRBJ1-1 NA TRBD1 TRBV7-3 TGTGCCAGCAGCTCTGGACTACCGGGACAGGCCCAGGGGAACACTGAAGCTTTCTTT CASSSGLPGQAQGNTEAFF
TRBJ2-3 NA NA TRBV29-1 TGCAGCGTTGAATTTGGGGACACAGATACGCAGTATTTT CSVEFGDTDTQYF
TRBJ2-7 few TRBD2 TRBV11-2 TGTGCCAGCACCCCGACTAGCGGGAAATACGAGCAGTACTTC CASTPTSGKYEQYF
TRBJ2-7 NA NA TRBV20-1 TGCAGTGCTGGGGAGAGCAGTGACGGTTCCTACGAGCAGTACTTC CSAGESSDGSYEQYF
TRBJ1-1 NA TRBD1 TRBV5-1 TGCGCCAGCAGCTTGGCAGGGGGACAGGGAGCTGAAGCTTTCTTT CASSLAGGQGAEAFF
TRBJ2-5 NA NA TRBV6-5 TGTGCCAGCAGTTACTTGGACCAAGAGACCCAGTACTTC CASSYLDQETQYF
TRBJ2-5 few NA TRBV2 TGTGCCAGCAGTTCGGCGCGGCAGGGTGCCGAGACCCAGTACTTC CASSSARQGAETQYF
TRBJ1-2 NA TRBD1 TRBV5-1 TGCGCCAGTGGGACAGGCTCTTGGTATGGCTACACCTTC CASGTGSWYGYTF
TRBJ1-4 once NA TRBV5-1 TGCGCCAGCAGCCCCACACCTTCTTGGAGTGAAAAACTGTTTTTT CASSPTPSWSEKLFF
TRBJ1-6 once TRBD1 TRBV30 TGTGCCTGGAGTTTCGGACAGGGAGGATCACCCCTCCACTTT CAWSFGQGGSPLHF
TRBJ1-2 few NA TRBV19 TGTGCCAGTACCCCAGATCCGGGACCCTATGGCTACACCTTC CASTPDPGPYGYTF
TRBJ1-2 many NA TRBV10-3 TGTGCCGTACGTTCTCAGGCAGGCGGCTACACCTTC CAVRSQAGGYTF
TRBJ2-1 NA TRBD1 TRBV24-1 TGTGCCACCAGTGACGACGGACAGGGGTACAATGAGCAGTTCTTC CATSDDGQGYNEQFF
TRBJ2-2 NA TRBD1 TRBV24-1 TGTGCCACCCGGGACAGTGGTTCCGGGGAGCTGTTTTTT CATRDSGSGELFF
TRBJ2-2 NA TRBD1 TRBV10-3 TGTGCCAGCAGTTATGGGACAGCGAACACCGGGGAGCTGTTTTTT CASSYGTANTGELFF
TRBJ1-5 few TRBD1 TRBV6-4 TGTGCCAGGGGGACAGGTTCAAATAGCAATCAGCCCCAGCATTTT CARGTGSNSNQPQHF
TRBJ2-1 NA TRBD1 TRBV20-1 TGCAGTGCCGTTACAGACAGGGACACCTACAATGAGCAGTTCTTC CSAVTDRDTYNEQFF
TRBJ2-2 NA TRBD1 TRBV2 TGTGCCAGCTTGCCGGACAGGCCTATCACCGGGGAGCTGTTTTTT CASLPDRPITGELFF